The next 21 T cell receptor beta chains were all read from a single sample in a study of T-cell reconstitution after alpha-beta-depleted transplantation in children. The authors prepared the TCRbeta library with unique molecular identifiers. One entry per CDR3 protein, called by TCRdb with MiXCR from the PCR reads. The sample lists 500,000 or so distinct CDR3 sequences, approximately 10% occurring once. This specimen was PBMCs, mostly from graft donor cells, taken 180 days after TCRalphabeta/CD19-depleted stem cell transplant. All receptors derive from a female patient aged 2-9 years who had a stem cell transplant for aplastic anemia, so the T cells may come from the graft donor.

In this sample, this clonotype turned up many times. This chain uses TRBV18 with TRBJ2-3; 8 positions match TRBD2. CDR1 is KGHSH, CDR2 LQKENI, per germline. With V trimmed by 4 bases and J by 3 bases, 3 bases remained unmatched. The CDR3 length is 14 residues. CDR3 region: CASSLTSVTDTQYF. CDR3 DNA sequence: TGTGCCAGCTCACTGACTAGCGTAACAGATACGCAGTATTTT.

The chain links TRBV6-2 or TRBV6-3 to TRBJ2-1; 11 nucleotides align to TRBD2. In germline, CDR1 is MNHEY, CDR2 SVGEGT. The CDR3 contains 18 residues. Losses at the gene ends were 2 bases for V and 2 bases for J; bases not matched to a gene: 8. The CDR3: CASSYPKPGLAAYNEQFF. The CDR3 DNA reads TGTGCCAGCAGTTACCCTAAACCGGGACTAGCGGCCTACAATGAGCAGTTCTTC.

The CDR3: CASTQRLRPLNTEAFF. The CDR3 bases are TGTGCCAGCACCCAACGGCTGCGGCCACTGAACACTGAAGCTTTCTTT. The chain uses TRBV7-2 and TRBJ1-1; D ambiguous. Germline lookup yields CDR1 SGHTA and CDR2 FQGNSA. V lost 7 bases and J lost 0, with 18 bases in between. The CDR3 is 16 amino acids.

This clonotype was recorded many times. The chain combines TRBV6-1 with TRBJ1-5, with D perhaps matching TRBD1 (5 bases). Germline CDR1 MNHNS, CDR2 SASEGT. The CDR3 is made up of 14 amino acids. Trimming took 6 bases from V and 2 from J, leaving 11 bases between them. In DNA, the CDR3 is TGTGCCAGCAGGGACGGGGGTCGCAATCAGCCCCAGCATTTT. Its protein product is CASRDGGRNQPQHF.

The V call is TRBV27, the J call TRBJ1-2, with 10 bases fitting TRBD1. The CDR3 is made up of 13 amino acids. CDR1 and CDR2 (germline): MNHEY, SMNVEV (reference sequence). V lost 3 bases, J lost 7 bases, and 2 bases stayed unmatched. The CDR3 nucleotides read TGTGCCAGCAGTTTGACAGGGGGCCCTGGCTACACCTTC. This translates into CASSLTGGPGYTF.

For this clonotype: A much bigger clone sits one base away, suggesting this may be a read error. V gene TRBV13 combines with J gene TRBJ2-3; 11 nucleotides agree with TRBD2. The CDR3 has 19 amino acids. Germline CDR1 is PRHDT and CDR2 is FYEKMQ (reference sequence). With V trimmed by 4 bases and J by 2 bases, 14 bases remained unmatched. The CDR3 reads CASSYTSILAGEPTDTQYF. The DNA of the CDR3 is TGTGCCAGCAGCTACACTTCGATACTAGCGGGAGAACCCACAGATACGCAGTATTTT.

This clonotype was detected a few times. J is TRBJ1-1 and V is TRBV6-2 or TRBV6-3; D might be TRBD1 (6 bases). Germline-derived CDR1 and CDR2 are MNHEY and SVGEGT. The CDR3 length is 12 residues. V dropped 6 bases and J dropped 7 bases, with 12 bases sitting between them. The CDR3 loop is CASRRRGVEAFF. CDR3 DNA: TGTGCCAGCAGACGAAGGGGGGTTGAAGCTTTCTTT.

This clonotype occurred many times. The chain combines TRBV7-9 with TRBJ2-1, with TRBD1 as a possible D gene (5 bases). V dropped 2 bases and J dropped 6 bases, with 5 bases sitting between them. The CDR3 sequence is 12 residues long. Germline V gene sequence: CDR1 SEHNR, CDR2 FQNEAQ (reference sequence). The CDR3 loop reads CASSLRGNEQFF. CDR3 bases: TGTGCCAGCAGCTTAAGGGGCAATGAGCAGTTCTTC.

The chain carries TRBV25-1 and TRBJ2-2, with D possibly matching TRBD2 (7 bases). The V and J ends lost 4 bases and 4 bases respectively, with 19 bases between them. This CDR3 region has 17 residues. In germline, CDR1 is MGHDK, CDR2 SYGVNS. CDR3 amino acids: CASSGLRGGPGTGELFF. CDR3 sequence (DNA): TGTGCCAGCAGTGGACTTAGGGGGGGGCCGGGCACCGGGGAGCTGTTTTTT.

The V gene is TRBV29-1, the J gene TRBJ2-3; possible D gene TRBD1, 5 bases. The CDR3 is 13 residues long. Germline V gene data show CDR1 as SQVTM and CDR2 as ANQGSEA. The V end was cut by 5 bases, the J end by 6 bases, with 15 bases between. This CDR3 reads CSVTQTVGDTQYF. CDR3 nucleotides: TGCAGCGTTACTCAGACAGTGGGGGATACGCAGTATTTT.

This chain's CDR3 is CASSVRDTTTYEQYF. CDR3 sequence (DNA): TGTGCCAGCAGCGTCCGGGACACTACTACCTACGAGCAGTACTTC. The chain uses TRBV7-9 and TRBJ2-7, with a weak D call TRBD1 (6 bases). V lost 5 bases, J lost 2 bases, and 16 bases lay in between. Germline CDR1 reads SEHNR; CDR2 reads FQNEAQ (reference sequence). The CDR3 is made up of 15 amino acids.

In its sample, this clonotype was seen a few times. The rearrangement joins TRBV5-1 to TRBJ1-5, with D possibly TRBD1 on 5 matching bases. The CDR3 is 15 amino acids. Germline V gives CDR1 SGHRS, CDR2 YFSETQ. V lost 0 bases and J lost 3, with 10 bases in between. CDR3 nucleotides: TGCGCCAGCAGCTTGGGGGACGGCTACAATCAGCCCCAGCATTTT. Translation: CASSLGDGYNQPQHF.

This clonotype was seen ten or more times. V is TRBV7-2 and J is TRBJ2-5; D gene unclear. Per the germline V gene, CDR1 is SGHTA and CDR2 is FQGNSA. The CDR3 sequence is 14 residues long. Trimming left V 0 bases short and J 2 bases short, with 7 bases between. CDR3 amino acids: CASSLAGRQETQYF. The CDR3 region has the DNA TGTGCCAGCAGCTTAGCGGGCAGGCAAGAGACCCAGTACTTC.

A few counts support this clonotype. CDR3 residues: CASSFGGTGKRGYTF. CDR3 DNA sequence: TGCGCCAGCAGCTTCGGTGGGACAGGGAAAAGGGGCTACACCTTC. The chain combines TRBV5-1 with TRBJ1-2, with TRBD1 identical over 9 bases. Unmatched junction bases numbered 10, after V lost 2 bases and J lost 8 bases. The germline CDR1 and CDR2 sequences are SGHRS and YFSETQ. The CDR3 spans 15 residues.

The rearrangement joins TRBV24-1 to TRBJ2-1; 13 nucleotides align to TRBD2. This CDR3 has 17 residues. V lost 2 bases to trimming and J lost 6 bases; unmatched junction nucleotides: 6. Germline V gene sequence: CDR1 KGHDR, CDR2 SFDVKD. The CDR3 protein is CATSDSSGLAGVNEQFF. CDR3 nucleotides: TGTGCCACCAGTGATTCGTCTGGACTAGCGGGGGTCAATGAGCAGTTCTTC.

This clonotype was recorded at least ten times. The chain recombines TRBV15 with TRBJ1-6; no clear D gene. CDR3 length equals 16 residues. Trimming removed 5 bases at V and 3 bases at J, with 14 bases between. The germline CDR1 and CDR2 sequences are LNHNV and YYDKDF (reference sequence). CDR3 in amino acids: CATSDPRGLYNSPLHF. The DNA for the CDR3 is TGTGCCACCAGCGATCCACGGGGTCTCTATAATTCACCCCTCCACTTT.

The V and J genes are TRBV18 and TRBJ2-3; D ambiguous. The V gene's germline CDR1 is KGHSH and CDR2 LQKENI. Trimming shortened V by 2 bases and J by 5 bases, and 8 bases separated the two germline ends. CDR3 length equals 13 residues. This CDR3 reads CASSPDTRDTQYF. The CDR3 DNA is TGTGCCAGCTCACCAGACACAAGAGATACGCAGTATTTT.

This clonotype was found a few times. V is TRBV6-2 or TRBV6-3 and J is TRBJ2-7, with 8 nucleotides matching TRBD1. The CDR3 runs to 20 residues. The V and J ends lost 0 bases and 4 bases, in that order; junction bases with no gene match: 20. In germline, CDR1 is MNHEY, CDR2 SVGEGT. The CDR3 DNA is TGTGCCAGCAGTTACTCGTATAGGCGAGCAACGTCGGGACAGGATTACGAGCAGTACGTC. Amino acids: CASSYSYRRATSGQDYEQYV.

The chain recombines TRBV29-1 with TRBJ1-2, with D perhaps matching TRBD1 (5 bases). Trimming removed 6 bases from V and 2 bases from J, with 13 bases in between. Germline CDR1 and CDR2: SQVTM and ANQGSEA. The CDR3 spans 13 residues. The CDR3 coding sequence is TGCAGCGTACCTCAGACAGTGAACTATGGCTACACCTTC. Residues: CSVPQTVNYGYTF.

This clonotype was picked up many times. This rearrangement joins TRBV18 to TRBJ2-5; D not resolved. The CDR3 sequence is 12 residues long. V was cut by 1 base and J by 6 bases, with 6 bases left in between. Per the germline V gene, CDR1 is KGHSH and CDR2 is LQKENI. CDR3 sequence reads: CASSPQGKTQYF. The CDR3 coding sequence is TGTGCCAGCTCACCACAGGGAAAGACCCAGTACTTC.

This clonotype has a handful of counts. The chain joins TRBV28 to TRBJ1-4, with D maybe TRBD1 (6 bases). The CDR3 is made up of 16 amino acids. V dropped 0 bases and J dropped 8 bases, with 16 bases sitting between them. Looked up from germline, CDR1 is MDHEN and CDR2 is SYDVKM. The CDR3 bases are TGTGCCAGCAGTTTATGGGCCGGGACAATGGGAGAAAAACTGTTTTTT. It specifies CASSLWAGTMGEKLFF. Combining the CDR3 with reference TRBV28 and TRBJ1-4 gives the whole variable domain DVKVTQSSRYLVKRTGEKVFLECVQDMDHENMFWYRQDPGLGLRLIYFSYDVKMKEKGDIPEGYSVSREKKERFSLILESASTNQTSMYLCASSLWAGTMGEKLFFGSGTQLSVL.